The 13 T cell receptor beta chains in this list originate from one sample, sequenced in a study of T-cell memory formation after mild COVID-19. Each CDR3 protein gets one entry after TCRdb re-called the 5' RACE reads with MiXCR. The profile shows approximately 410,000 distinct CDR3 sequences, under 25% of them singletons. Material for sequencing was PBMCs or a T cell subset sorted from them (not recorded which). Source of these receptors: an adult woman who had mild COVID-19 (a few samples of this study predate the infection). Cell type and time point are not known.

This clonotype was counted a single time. DNA for the CDR3: TGTGCCAGCAGTTACGGAGCATTTAATGAGCAGTTCTTC. It specifies CASSYGAFNEQFF. The genes are TRBV6-2 or TRBV6-3 and TRBJ2-1, with D unclear. V was cut by 2 bases and J by 7 bases, with 9 bases left in between. This CDR3 spans 13 amino acids. Per germline, CDR1 MNHEY and CDR2 SVGEGT.

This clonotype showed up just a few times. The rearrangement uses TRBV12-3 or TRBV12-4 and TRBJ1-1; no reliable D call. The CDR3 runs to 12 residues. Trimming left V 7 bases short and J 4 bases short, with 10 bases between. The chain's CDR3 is CASTRYSTEAFF. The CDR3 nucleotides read TGTGCCAGCACCAGGTACAGCACTGAAGCTTTCTTT.

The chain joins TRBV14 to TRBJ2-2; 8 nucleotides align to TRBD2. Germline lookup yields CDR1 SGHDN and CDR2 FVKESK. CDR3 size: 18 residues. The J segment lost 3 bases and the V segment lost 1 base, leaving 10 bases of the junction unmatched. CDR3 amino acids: CASSQAIGAGVDTGELFF. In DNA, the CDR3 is TGTGCCAGCAGCCAAGCCATAGGAGCGGGGGTTGACACCGGGGAGCTGTTTTTT.

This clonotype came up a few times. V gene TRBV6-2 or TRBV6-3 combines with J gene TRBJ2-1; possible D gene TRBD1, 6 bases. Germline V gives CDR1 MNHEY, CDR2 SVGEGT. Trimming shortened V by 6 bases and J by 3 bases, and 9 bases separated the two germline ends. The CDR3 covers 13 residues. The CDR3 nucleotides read TGTGCCAGCAGGGAGGACAGCTACAATGAGCAGTTCTTC. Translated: CASREDSYNEQFF.

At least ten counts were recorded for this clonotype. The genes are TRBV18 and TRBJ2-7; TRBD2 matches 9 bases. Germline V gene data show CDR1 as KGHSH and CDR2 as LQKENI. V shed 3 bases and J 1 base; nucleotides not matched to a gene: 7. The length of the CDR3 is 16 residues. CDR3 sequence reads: CASSPIRTSASYEQYF. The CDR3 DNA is TGTGCCAGCTCACCCATTAGGACTAGCGCGTCCTACGAGCAGTACTTC.

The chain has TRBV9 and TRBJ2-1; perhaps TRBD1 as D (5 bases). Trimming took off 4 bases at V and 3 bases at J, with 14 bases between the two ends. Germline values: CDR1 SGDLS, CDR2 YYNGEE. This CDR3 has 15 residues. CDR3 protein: CASSRIADNYNEQFF. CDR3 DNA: TGTGCCAGCAGCAGGATTGCGGACAACTACAATGAGCAGTTCTTC.

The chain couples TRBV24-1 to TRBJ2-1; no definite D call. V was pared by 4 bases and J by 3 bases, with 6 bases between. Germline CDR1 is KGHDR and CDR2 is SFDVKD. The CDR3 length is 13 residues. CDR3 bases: TGTGCCACCAGTGAGGATAGCTACAATGAGCAGTTCTTC. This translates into CATSEDSYNEQFF.

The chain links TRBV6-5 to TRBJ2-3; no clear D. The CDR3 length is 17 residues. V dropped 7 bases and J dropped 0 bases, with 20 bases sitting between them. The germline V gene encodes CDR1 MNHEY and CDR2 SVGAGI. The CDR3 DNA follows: TGTGCCAGCACCCCCGGAAGAGGTTTTTCTAGCACAGATACGCAGTATTTT. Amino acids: CASTPGRGFSSTDTQYF.

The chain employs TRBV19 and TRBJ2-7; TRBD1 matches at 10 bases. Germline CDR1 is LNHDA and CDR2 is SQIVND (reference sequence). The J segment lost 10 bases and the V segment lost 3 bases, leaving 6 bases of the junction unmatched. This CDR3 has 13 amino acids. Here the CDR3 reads CASSIPGQGSQYF. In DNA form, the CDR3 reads TGTGCCAGTAGTATCCCGGGACAGGGGTCTCAGTACTTC. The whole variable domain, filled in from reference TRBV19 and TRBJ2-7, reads DGGITQSPKYLFRKEGQNVTLSCEQNLNHDAMYWYRQDPGQGLRLIYYSQIVNDFQKGDIAEGYSVSREKKESFPLTVTSAQKNPTAFYLCASSIPGQGSQYFGPGTRLTVT.

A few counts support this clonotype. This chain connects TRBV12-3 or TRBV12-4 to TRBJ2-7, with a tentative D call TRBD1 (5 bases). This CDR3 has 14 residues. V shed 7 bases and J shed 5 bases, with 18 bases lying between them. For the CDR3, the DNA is TGTGCCAGCACCCCTGGTGGGCAGGGCCACGAGCAGTACTTC. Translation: CASTPGGQGHEQYF.

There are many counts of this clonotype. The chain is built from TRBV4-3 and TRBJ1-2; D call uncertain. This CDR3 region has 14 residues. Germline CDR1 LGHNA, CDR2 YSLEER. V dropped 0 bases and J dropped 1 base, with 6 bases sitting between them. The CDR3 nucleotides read TGCGCCAGCAGCCAAGATCTTTTTAACTATGGCTACACCTTC. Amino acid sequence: CASSQDLFNYGYTF.

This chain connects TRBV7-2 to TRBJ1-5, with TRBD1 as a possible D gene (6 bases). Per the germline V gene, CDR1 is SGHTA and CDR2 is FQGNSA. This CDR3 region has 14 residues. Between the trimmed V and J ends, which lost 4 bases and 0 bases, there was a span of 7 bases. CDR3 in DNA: TGTGCCAGCAGCTCGGACAGTAGCAATCAGCCCCAGCATTTT. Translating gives CASSSDSSNQPQHF. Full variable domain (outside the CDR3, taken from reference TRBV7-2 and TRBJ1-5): GAGVSQSPSNKVTEKGKDVELRCDPISGHTALYWYRQSLGQGLEFLIYFQGNSAPDKSGLPSDRFSAERTGGSVSTLTIQRTQQEDSAVYLCASSSDSSNQPQHFGDGTRLSIL.

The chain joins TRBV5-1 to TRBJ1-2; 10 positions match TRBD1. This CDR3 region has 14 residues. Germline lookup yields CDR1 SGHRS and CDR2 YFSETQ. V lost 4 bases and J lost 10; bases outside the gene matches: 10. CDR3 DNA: TGCGCCAGCAGCCCGGGTGGACAGGGGGTCGACTACACCTTC. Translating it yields CASSPGGQGVDYTF.